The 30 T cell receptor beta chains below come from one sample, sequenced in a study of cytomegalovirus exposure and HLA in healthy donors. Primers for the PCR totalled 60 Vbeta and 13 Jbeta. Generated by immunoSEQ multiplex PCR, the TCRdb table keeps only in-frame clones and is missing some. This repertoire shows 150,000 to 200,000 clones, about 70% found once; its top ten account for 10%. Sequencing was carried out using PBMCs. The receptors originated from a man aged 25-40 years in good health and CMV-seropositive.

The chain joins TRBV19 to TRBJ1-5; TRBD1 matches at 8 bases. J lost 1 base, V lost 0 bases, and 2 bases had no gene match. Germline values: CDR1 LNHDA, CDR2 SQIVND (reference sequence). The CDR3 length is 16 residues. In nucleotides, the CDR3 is TGTGCCAGTAGTATAGATTGGACAGGGAGCAATCAGCCCCAGCATTTT. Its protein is CASSIDWTGSNQPQHF.

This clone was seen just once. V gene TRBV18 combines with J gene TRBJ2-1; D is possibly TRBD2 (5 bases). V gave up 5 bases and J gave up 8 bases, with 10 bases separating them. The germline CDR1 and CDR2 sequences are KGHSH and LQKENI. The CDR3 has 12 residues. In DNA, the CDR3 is TGTGCCAGCTCAGGGAGCGGCGATGAGCAGTTCTTC. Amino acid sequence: CASSGSGDEQFF.

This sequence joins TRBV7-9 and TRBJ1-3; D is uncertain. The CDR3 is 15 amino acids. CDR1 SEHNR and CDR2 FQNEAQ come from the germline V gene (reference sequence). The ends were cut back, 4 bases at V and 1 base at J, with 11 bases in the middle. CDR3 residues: CASSSLRGSGNTIYF. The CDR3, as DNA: TGTGCCAGCAGCTCCCTTCGGGGATCTGGAAACACCATATATTTT. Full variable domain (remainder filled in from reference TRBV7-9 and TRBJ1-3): DTGVSQNPRHKITKRGQNVTFRCDPISEHNRLYWYRQTLGQGPEFLTYFQNEAQLEKSRLLSDRFSAERPKGSFSTLEIQRTEQGDSAMYLCASSSLRGSGNTIYFGEGSWLTVV.

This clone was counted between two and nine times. CDR3 sequence reads: CASSGLAGKNTQYF. CDR3 in DNA: TGTGCCAGCAGTGGACTAGCGGGAAAGAATACGCAGTATTTT. The chain has TRBV28 and TRBJ2-3; 12 bases line up with TRBD2. Trimming removed 5 bases from V and 7 bases from J; junction bases left unmatched: 4. This CDR3 has 14 amino acids. CDR1 is MDHEN and CDR2 is SYDVKM in the germline V gene.

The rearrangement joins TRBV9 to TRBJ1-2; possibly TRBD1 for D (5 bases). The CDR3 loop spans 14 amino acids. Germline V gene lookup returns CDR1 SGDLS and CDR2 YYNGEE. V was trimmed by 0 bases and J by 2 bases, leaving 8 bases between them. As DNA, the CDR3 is TGTGCCAGCAGCGTAGGGGGCAGGAACTATGGCTACACCTTC. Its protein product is CASSVGGRNYGYTF.

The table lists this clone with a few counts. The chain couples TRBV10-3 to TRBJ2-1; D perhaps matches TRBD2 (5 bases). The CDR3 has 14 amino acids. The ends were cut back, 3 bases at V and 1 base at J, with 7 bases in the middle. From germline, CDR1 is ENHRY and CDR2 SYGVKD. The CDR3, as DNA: TGTGCCATCAGTGAAAGCGGTTCCTACAATGAGCAGTTCTTC. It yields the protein CAISESGSYNEQFF.

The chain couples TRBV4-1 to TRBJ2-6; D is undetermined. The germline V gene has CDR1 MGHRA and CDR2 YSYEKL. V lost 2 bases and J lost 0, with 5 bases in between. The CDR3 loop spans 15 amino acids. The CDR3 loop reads CASSQSSSGANVLTF. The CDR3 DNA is TGCGCCAGCAGCCAAAGCTCCTCTGGGGCCAACGTCCTGACTTTC.

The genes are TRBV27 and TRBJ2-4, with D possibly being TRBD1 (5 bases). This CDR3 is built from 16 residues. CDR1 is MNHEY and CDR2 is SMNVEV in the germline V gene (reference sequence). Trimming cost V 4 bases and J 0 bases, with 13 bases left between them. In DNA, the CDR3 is TGTGCCAGCAGTTCTGGGGCCTTTATAGCCAAAAACATTCAGTACTTC. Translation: CASSSGAFIAKNIQYF.

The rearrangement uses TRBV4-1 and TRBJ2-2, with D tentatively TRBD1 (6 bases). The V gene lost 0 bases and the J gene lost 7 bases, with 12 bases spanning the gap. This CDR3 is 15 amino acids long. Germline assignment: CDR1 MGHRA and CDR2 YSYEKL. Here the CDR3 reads CASSQEWTVFGELFF. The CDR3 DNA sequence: TGCGCCAGCAGCCAAGAGTGGACAGTATTCGGGGAGCTGTTTTTT.

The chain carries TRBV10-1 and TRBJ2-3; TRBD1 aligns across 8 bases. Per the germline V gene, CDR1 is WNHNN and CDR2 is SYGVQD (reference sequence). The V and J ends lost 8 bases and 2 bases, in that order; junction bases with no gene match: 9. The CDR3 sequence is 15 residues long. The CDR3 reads CASGKTGALTDTQYF. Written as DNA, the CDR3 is TGCGCCAGCGGCAAGACAGGGGCCCTCACAGATACGCAGTATTTT.

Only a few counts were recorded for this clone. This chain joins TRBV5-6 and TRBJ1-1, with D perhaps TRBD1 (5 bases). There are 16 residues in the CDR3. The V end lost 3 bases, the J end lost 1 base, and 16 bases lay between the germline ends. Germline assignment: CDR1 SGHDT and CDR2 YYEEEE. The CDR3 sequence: CASSSAGTDGNTEAFF. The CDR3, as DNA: TGTGCCAGCAGCTCCGCGGGGACGGACGGGAACACTGAAGCTTTCTTT.

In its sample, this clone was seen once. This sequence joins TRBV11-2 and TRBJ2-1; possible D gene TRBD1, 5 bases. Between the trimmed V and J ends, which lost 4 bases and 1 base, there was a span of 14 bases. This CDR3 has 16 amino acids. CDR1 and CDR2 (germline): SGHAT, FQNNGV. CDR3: CASSSLGLESYNEQFF. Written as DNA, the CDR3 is TGTGCCAGCAGCTCCTTGGGGCTAGAATCCTACAATGAGCAGTTCTTC.

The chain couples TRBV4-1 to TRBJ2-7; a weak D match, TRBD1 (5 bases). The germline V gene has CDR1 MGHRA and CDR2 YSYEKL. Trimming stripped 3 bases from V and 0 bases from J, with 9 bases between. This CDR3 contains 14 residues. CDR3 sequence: CASSHRGGSYEQYF. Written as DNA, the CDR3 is TGCGCCAGCAGCCATAGGGGCGGCTCCTACGAGCAGTACTTC.

CDR3 region: CASSLAASGIAKNIQYF. The DNA of the CDR3 is TGTGCCAGCAGTTTAGCGGCTAGCGGGATAGCCAAAAACATTCAGTACTTC. The rearrangement joins TRBV28 to TRBJ2-4; 9 nucleotides line up with TRBD2. With 2 bases clipped from V and 0 bases from J, the junction kept 5 bases outside the gene matches. The CDR3 covers 17 residues. CDR1 MDHEN and CDR2 SYDVKM come from the germline V gene.

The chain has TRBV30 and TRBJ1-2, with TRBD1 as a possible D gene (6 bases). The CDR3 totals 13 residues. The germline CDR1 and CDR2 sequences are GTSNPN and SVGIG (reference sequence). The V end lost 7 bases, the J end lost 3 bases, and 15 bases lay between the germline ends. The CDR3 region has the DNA TGTGCCTCCTTGAGGACAGACGACTATGGCTACACCTTC. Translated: CASLRTDDYGYTF.

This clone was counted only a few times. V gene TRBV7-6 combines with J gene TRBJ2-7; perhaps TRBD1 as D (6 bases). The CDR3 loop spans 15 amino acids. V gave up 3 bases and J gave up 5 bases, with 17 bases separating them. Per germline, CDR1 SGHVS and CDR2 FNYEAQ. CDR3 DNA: TGTGCCAGCAGCTTCCCGAGTCAGGGGAAACACGAGCAGTACTTC. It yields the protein CASSFPSQGKHEQYF.

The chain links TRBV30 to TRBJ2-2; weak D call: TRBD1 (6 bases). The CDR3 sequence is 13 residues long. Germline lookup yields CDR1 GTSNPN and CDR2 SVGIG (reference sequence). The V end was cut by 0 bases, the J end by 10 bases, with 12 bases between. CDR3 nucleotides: TGTGCCTGGAGTGTGGCAGGGGCTGCGGAGCTGTTTTTT. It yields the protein CAWSVAGAAELFF. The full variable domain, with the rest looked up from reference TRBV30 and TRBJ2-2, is SQTIHQWPATLVQPVGSPLSLECTVEGTSNPNLYWYRQAAGRGLQLLFYSVGIGQISSEVPQNLSASRPQDRQFILSSKKLLLSDSGFYLCAWSVAGAAELFFGEGSRLTVL.

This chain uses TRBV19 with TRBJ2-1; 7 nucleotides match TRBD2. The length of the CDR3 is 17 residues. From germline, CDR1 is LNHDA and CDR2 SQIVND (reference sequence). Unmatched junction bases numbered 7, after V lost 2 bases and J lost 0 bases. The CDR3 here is CASSISSGGPSYNEQFF. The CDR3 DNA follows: TGTGCCAGTAGTATATCTTCGGGAGGTCCCTCCTACAATGAGCAGTTCTTC.

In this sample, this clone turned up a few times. The CDR3 region has the DNA TGTGCCAGCAGCCCCCTCGGGGACAGGTTCTACGAGCAGTACTTC. Translated: CASSPLGDRFYEQYF. The chain is built from TRBV7-9 and TRBJ2-7; TRBD1 matches at 8 bases. The V and J ends lost 5 bases and 3 bases, in that order; junction bases with no gene match: 9. The CDR3 contains 15 residues. The V gene's germline CDR1 is SEHNR and CDR2 FQNEAQ (reference sequence).

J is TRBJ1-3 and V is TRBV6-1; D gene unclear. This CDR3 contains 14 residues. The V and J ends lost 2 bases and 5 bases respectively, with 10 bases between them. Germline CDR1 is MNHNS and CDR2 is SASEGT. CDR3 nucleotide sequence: TGTGCCAGCAGTGAAAGGGTCGGGAGAAACACCATATATTTT. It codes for CASSERVGRNTIYF.

CDR3 DNA sequence: TGTGCCTGGAGTGTACTTGTTTCCCCCAAAAAACTGTTTTTT. Residues: CAWSVLVSPKKLFF. The rearrangement links TRBV30 to TRBJ1-4; D call uncertain. The V end was cut by 0 bases, the J end by 9 bases, with 14 bases between. The CDR3 covers 14 residues. In germline, CDR1 is GTSNPN, CDR2 SVGIG (reference sequence). Using reference TRBV30 and TRBJ1-4 for the parts outside the CDR3, the full variable domain is SQTIHQWPATLVQPVGSPLSLECTVEGTSNPNLYWYRQAAGRGLQLLFYSVGIGQISSEVPQNLSASRPQDRQFILSSKKLLLSDSGFYLCAWSVLVSPKKLFFGSGTQLSVL.

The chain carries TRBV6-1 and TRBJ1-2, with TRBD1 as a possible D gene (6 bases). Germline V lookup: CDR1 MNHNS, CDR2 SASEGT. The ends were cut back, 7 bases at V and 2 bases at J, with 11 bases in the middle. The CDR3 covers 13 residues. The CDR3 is CASTTDSNYGYTF. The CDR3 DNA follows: TGTGCCAGCACCACGGACAGCAACTATGGCTACACCTTC.

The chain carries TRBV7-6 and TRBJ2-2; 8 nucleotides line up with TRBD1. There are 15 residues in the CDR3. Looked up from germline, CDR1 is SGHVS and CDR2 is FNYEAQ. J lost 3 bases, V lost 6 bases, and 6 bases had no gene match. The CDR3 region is CASRQGGDYTGELFF. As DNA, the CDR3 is TGTGCCAGCAGACAGGGGGGAGATTACACCGGGGAGCTGTTTTTT. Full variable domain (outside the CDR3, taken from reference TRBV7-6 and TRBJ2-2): GAGVSQSPRYKVTKRGQDVALRCDPISGHVSLYWYRQALGQGPEFLTYFNYEAQQDKSGLPNDRFSAERPEGSISTLTIQRTEQRDSAMYRCASRQGGDYTGELFFGEGSRLTVL.

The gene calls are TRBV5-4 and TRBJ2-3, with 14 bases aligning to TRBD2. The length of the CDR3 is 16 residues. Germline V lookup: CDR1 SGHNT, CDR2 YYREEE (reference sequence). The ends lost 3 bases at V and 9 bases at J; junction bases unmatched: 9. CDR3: CASSWPGTSGRSTQYF. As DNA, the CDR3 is TGTGCCAGCAGCTGGCCCGGGACTAGCGGGAGATCGACGCAGTATTTT.

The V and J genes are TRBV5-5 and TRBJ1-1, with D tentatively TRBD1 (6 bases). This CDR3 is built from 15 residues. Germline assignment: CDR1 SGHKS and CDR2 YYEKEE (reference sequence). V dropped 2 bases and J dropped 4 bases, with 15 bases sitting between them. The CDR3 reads CASSLDTGWATEAFF. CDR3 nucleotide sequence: TGTGCCAGCAGCTTAGACACAGGGTGGGCCACTGAAGCTTTCTTT.

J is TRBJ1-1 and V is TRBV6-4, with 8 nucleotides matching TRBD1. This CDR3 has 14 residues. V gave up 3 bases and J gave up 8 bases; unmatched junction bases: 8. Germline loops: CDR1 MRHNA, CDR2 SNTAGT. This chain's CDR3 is CASSDTDRGHEAFF. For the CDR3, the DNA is TGTGCCAGCAGTGATACCGACAGGGGTCACGAAGCTTTCTTT.

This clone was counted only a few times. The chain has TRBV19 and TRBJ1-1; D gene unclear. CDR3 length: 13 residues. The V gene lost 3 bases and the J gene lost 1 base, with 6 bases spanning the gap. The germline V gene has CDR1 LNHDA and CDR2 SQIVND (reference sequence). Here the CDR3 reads CASSIGRNTEAFF. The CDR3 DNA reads TGTGCCAGTAGTATTGGGAGGAACACTGAAGCTTTCTTT.

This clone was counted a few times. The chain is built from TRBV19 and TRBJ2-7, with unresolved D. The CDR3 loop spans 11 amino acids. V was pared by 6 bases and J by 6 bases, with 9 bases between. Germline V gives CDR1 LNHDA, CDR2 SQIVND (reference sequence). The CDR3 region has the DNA TGTGCCAGTAGGTCTCGAGGCGAGCAGTACTTC. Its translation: CASRSRGEQYF.

This chain's CDR3 is CASSLDSTEAFF. The CDR3, as DNA: TGCGCCAGCAGCCTGGACAGCACTGAAGCTTTCTTT. The chain has TRBV4-1 and TRBJ1-1; TRBD1 is a possible D gene (6 bases). The CDR3 has 12 residues. Trimming stripped 4 bases from V and 4 bases from J, with 7 bases between. CDR1 is MGHRA and CDR2 is YSYEKL in the germline V gene.

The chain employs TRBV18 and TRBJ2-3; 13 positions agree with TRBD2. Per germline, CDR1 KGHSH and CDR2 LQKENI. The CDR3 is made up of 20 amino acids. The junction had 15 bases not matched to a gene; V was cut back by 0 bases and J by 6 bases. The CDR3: CASSPPLGLAGTTGGDTQYF. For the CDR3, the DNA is TGTGCCAGCTCACCACCGCTGGGACTAGCGGGAACTACAGGGGGGGATACGCAGTATTTT.